A selection of T cell receptor beta chains follows, all from one sample in a study of blood T cell repertoires in COVID-19. The method was immunoSEQ multiplex PCR; TCRdb's version includes in-frame clones alone and lacks a portion of them. This sample has 250,000 to 350,000 clones, with around 82% found just once. Sequencing was done on a sample of peripheral blood. All receptors derive from a human donor with COVID-19, enrolled during active disease. The donor label of this sample is uncertain. CDR3s include the opening cysteine and the closing phenylalanine or tryptophan. Fields, in order: V gene, clone size, J gene, D gene, CDR3 DNA, CDR3 protein. The D gene is left open where the match is weak. Size is omitted from some rows. Given values are once, few, many or a class for expanded clones.

V gene: TRBV18; clone size: -; J gene: TRBJ1-1; D gene: -; CDR3 DNA: TGTGCCAGCTCACCGACGGGGACTGAAGCTTTCTTT; CDR3 protein: CASSPTGTEAFF
V gene: TRBV27; clone size: -; J gene: TRBJ1-2; D gene: -; CDR3 DNA: TGTGCCAGCAGCCTCACATCCCACTATGGCTACACCTTC; CDR3 protein: CASSLTSHYGYTF
V gene: TRBV27; clone size: -; J gene: TRBJ1-1; D gene: TRBD1; CDR3 DNA: TGTGCCAGCGAAAGACAGGGAGGAACTGAAGCTTTCTTT; CDR3 protein: CASERQGGTEAFF
V gene: TRBV6-4; clone size: -; J gene: TRBJ2-3; D gene: -; CDR3 DNA: TGTGCCAGCAGTGACCGCCCCCAGCGGAGCACAGATACGCAGTATTTT; CDR3 protein: CASSDRPQRSTDTQYF
V gene: TRBV5-1; clone size: -; J gene: TRBJ1-6; D gene: TRBD1; CDR3 DNA: TGCGCCAGCAGCCCGGACAGGGTTTCTAATTCACCCCTCCACTTT; CDR3 protein: CASSPDRVSNSPLHF
V gene: TRBV2; clone size: -; J gene: TRBJ1-1; D gene: -; CDR3 DNA: TGTGCCAGCAGGGTACATGAGAACACTGAAGCTTTCTTT; CDR3 protein: CASRVHENTEAFF
V gene: TRBV19; clone size: -; J gene: TRBJ1-2; D gene: TRBD1; CDR3 DNA: TGTGCCAGTAGTATAGATTTGGACAGGGGACGTGGCTACACCTTC; CDR3 protein: CASSIDLDRGRGYTF
V gene: TRBV10-2; clone size: once; J gene: TRBJ2-5; D gene: -; CDR3 DNA: TGCGCCAGCAGAAGAGTTGGGGGGAAAGAGACCCAGTACTTC; CDR3 protein: CASRRVGGKETQYF
V gene: TRBV7-2; clone size: -; J gene: TRBJ1-3; D gene: -; CDR3 DNA: TGTGCCAGCAGCCTCGCTATCTCTGGAAACACCATATATTTT; CDR3 protein: CASSLAISGNTIYF
V gene: TRBV7-3; clone size: -; J gene: TRBJ2-2; D gene: TRBD2; CDR3 DNA: TGTGCCAGCAGCCCCTTGGGAGGGGACACCGGGGAGCTGTTTTTT; CDR3 protein: CASSPLGGDTGELFF
V gene: TRBV19; clone size: -; J gene: TRBJ2-2; D gene: TRBD2; CDR3 DNA: TGTTCCACTAGCGAACATACGAACACCGGGGAGCTGTTTTTT; CDR3 protein: CSTSEHTNTGELFF
V gene: TRBV19; clone size: -; J gene: TRBJ2-1; D gene: TRBD2; CDR3 DNA: TGTGCCAGTAGTATATCCGGGGGGTTTGAGCAGTTCTTC; CDR3 protein: CASSISGGFEQFF
V gene: TRBV9; clone size: -; J gene: TRBJ2-2; D gene: -; CDR3 DNA: TGTGCCAGCAGCGAGAGGGGGACGAACACCGGGGAGCTGTTTTTT; CDR3 protein: CASSERGTNTGELFF
V gene: TRBV7-3; clone size: -; J gene: TRBJ2-5; D gene: -; CDR3 DNA: TGTGCCAGCAGCTCGACAGCGCAGGGGACCCAGTACTTC; CDR3 protein: CASSSTAQGTQYF
V gene: TRBV7-9; clone size: -; J gene: TRBJ1-6; D gene: -; CDR3 DNA: TGTGCCAGCAGCTTACTCGGGGAGACCCCCGTCGATTCACCCCTCCACTTT; CDR3 protein: CASSLLGETPVDSPLHF
V gene: TRBV5-3; clone size: -; J gene: TRBJ1-5; D gene: -; CDR3 DNA: TGTGCCAGAAGCTTCGGCAGGCCCTATCAGCCCCAGCATTTT; CDR3 protein: CARSFGRPYQPQHF